The clone carrying this T cell receptor (beta chain) was seen only a few times. No antigen is known for it. This record belongs to a study of beta chain features in type 1 diabetes. Overall study context: When patients were set against healthy donors, age, gender and cell yields were similar. Study-level findings and limits: Researchers report that Type 1 diabetes patients had moderately but significantly shorter TCRB CDR3s across all four CD4+ subsets.

Trimming removed 3 bases at V and 12 bases at J, with 12 bases between. Germline V gene lookup returns CDR1 GTSNPN and CDR2 SVGIG (reference sequence). This CDR3 has 11 amino acids. What was sequenced were expressed TCRB transcripts, since all of the isolated RNA had been reverse transcribed. A few million reads, on average, came from each naive, central memory and regulatory T cell sample. The assay was immunoSEQ multiplex PCR, and TCRdb's table has in-frame clones only and misses some. The table has 300,000 or so clones, approximately 12% seen once. Sorting of CD4+ naive, central memory, regulatory and stem cell-like memory cells was performed via CD45RO/CCR7/CD25/CD127/CD95/CD27.

The sequencing sample was made of naive CD4+ T cells from blood. This sequence joins TRBV30 and TRBJ2-1; a possible D gene is TRBD2 (6 bases). The TCR originated in a young woman with type 1 diabetes. CDR3 coding DNA: TGTGCCTGGAGGGAACGGAGGGGGCAGTTCTTC. Protein sequence: CAWRERRGQFF. Full variable domain (missing parts from reference TRBV30 and TRBJ2-1): SQTIHQWPATLVQPVGSPLSLECTVEGTSNPNLYWYRQAAGRGLQLLFYSVGIGQISSEVPQNLSASRPQDRQFILSSKKLLLSDSGFYLCAWRERRGQFFGPGTRLTVL.